The source of this TCR beta chain is a study of T-cell memory formation after mild COVID-19. Across the whole study: The two donors had largely donor-specific TCR clusters. Regarding the study as a whole: Day 15 to 85 contractors were CD4/CD8 balanced; later expanders leaned CD4+.

Germline V gene data show CDR1 as DFQATT and CDR2 as SNEGSKA (reference sequence). CDR3 length: 13 amino acids. With V trimmed by 1 base and J by 6 bases, 2 bases remained unmatched. TCRdb processed the 5' RACE reads anew with MiXCR; each CDR3 protein has one entry. In the table there are 110,000 or so distinct CDR3 sequences, 15% to 20% of which are singletons. This clonotype was picked up many times. The antigen is unknown. The TCR comes from a man aged 18-30 years who had mild COVID-19 (a few samples of this study predate the infection). Cell type and time point are not known. The V and J genes are TRBV20-1 and TRBJ2-7; 11 bases match TRBD2. Source material: PBMCs or a T cell subset sorted from them (not recorded which). The CDR3 coding sequence is TGCAGTGCTAGAGGTAGCGGGGGGGCCGAGCAGTACTTC. Translating gives CSARGSGGAEQYF.